This T cell receptor beta chain was profiled in a study of cytomegalovirus exposure and HLA in healthy donors. Overall study: Clustering assigned roughly 81% of the approximately 400 genotyped donors to the Caucasian-associated ancestry cluster. Study-wide results and limits: It was in a later analysis that TCR association rates were seen to vary by HLA locus, highest for DRB1 and lowest for HLA-C. In a later analysis, an Asian-associated ancestry cluster reportedly showed fewer N-insertions than the roughly 700-donor mean.

This clone has more than one count but fewer than ten. The antigen is undetermined. Researchers ran the PCR with 60 Vbeta and 13 Jbeta primers. Method: immunoSEQ multiplex PCR; TCRdb's copy keeps in-frame clones and lacks some. This table has roughly 100,000 clones, 70% to 85% appearing once. Germline CDR1 is LNHNV and CDR2 is YYDKDF (reference sequence). The CDR3 length is 16 residues. The V and J ends lost 4 bases and 0 bases respectively, with 15 bases between them. The sample was PBMCs. The source of this sequence is a young woman in good health and CMV-seropositive. The chain combines TRBV15 with TRBJ1-2; D unclear. CDR3: CATSKETTVANYGYTF. CDR3 nucleotides: TGTGCCACCAGCAAGGAGACGACCGTAGCTAACTATGGCTACACCTTC.